The text below deals with one TCR beta chain. Its antigen remains undetermined. No per-base quality is available; no much larger clone lies one base away. The CDR3 regions of human TCRbeta chains were analyzed by immunosequencing. Per the authors' processing: Repertoire TCRs were checked for matches against a reference library of SARS-CoV-2-specific TCRs that had been generated using the MIRA antigen-specificity platform. Breadth meant the fraction of unique TCRs that were SARS-CoV-2-associated, whereas depth meant the fraction of total T cells that were SARS-CoV-2-associated. Each spike-specific TCR was assigned to its reactive spike region and to a CD4 or CD8 class using the MIRA data. Log10-transformed breadth and depth values were compared by one-way ANOVA with Sidak's multiple comparisons tests. As stored in TCRdb, this immuneACCESS dataset retains in-frame rearrangements with V and J assigned. A fraction of the clones does not appear; measured against another copy, unresolved V genes explain less than half of the discrepancy, and the remainder lacks a known reason. V and J calls and clone size are those listed in that table; D and trimming were worked out from the DNA. The sample table lists some 53,000 clones, approximately 90% of them with a count of one. The ten largest clones capture about 2.5% of the sample.

Inclusive of the bounding cysteine and phenylalanine, the CDR3 is 11 residues long. The entry retains the CDR3 DNA only, 33 bases that are in frame from base 1. Between the V and J ends, shortened by 10 bases and 6 bases respectively, the junction contains 12 bases. In the germline V gene, CDR1 corresponds to SNHLY and CDR2 to FYNNEI. The sample's time point label, decoded: about 28 days (+/-7) after the second vaccine dose. Because spike-specific TCR depth and breadth did not differ between the two schedules, AZD1222 recipients who got a second dose at roughly 4 weeks were pooled with those who got a second dose at roughly 12 weeks. Samples from vaccinated people were obtained from the UK trials COV001 and COV002, which included a single-blind randomized controlled phase 2/3 trial of AZD1222 (ChAdOx1 nCoV-19) in healthy adults. For TCRbeta chain sequencing, PBMC samples from trial participants were taken at day 0 and at day 28 after the second dose.

This entry belongs to a study of T cell responses to AZD1222 COVID-19 vaccine (dated by TCRdb to the early 2020s). Study-wide context: TCR sequencing was performed for 233 trial participants, of whom about 200 were given two doses of AZD1222 and around 25 were given two doses of MenACWY control vaccine. Trial participants were enrolled into age subgroups of 18-55, 56-69 and 70-plus years, which contained about 150, 27 and 61 TCR-sequenced participants, respectively.

Summary of the overall study and its limitations: Vaccine-associated CD4 TCRs spanned the whole spike protein, with dominant responses in regions 160-218 and 743-854. The 56-69-year group was small, and its depth increase did not reach significance, likely because of low power. Participants were mostly white British and included more females than males, and it was suggested by the authors that clonal diversity may have been underestimated. Reportedly, close to half of the unique spike-specific TCRs recognized epitopes lying outside the regions that are mutated in the B.1.351 and B.1.1.7 variants. After two AZD1222 doses, spike-specific TCR breadth and depth were significantly higher than at day 0 and than in MenACWY recipients. No day 14 peak-response samples were available, so repertoires were characterized only after the peak T cell response. Conclusions about previously exposed vaccinees are limited, since just 6 or 7 AZD1222 recipients were seropositive for SARS-CoV-2 at baseline.

This sequence was found in an adult who received the AZD1222 COVID-19 vaccine. This chain joins TRBV2 to TRBJ1-1; the D gene lacks a confident call. This specimen consisted of peripheral blood, obtained 28 days after the second AZD1222 dose. The DNA is as follows: TGTGCCATCCCCCGAGGGTCTGAAGCTTTCTTT. Its amino acids are CAIPRGSEAFF.